This TCR beta chain emerged from a study of Graves' ophthalmopathy and Graves' hyperthyroidism. This clonotype was observed a handful of times. In germline, CDR1 is LNHDA, CDR2 SQIVND (reference sequence). V was shortened by 6 bases and J by 8 bases, with 14 bases between the two germline ends. CDR3 length equals 13 residues. RNA transcripts yielded amplified TCR beta CDR3 regions. First-round RT-PCR used HTBI primers; second-round multiplex PCR followed. From the multiplex PCR reads, TCRdb called clonotypes with MiXCR, one entry per CDR3 protein. This table has about 620,000 distinct CDR3 sequences, 20% to 25% appearing once.

The clonotype comes from a woman between 18 and 29 years old with stable Graves' hyperthyroidism. Some clones in this sample may be carry-over from other donors' samples. The sequenced material came from peripheral blood. The V call is TRBV19, the J call TRBJ1-5, with a weak D call TRBD1 (6 bases). The CDR3: CASSQGPMEPQHF. Here the CDR3 DNA reads TGTGCCAGTAGCCAGGGGCCGATGGAGCCCCAGCATTTT.